The rows below give T cell receptor beta chains drawn from one sample of a study of T cell changes during pregnancy in multiple sclerosis. Measured with immunoSEQ multiplex PCR; TCRdb has only the in-frame clones, and not every one. The sample lists roughly 93,000 clones; roughly 94% were seen once. Specimen: peripheral blood, collected after pregnancy. These receptors all come from a female donor in good health, enrolled as a control in a pregnancy study. CDR3s include the opening cysteine and the closing phenylalanine or tryptophan. Fields, in order: D gene, V gene, J gene, CDR3 length, clone size, CDR3 protein, CDR3 DNA. A D gene is named only where the DNA matches it firmly. Size tells how often a clone was seen (once, few, many) or the class of an expanded clone, and some rows leave it out.

.	TRBV7-9	TRBJ2-3	19	.	CASSLERGLVGGSTDTQYF	TGTGCCAGCAGCTTGGAAAGGGGGCTCGTGGGAGGAAGCACAGATACGCAGTATTTT
.	TRBV18	TRBJ1-2	16	.	CASSPRVRTGNYGYTF	TGTGCCAGCTCACCTAGGGTGAGAACAGGAAACTATGGCTACACCTTC
TRBD1	TRBV11-1	TRBJ2-1	14	.	CASSTDRNYNEQFF	TGTGCCAGCAGCACGGACAGGAACTACAATGAGCAGTTCTTC
.	TRBV7-2	TRBJ2-5	11	.	CASSQRETQYF	TGTGCCAGCAGCCAGAGGGAAACCCAGTACTTC
.	TRBV14	TRBJ2-2	16	.	CASSQEILGATGELFF	TGTGCCAGCAGCCAAGAAATTCTTGGGGCCACCGGGGAGCTGTTTTTT
TRBD2	TRBV4-1	TRBJ2-1	14	.	CASSQSGRAHEQFF	TGCGCCAGCAGCCAGAGCGGGAGGGCCCATGAGCAGTTCTTC
TRBD1	TRBV2	TRBJ2-7	15	.	CASSSETGGRHEQYF	TGTGCCAGCAGTTCCGAGACAGGGGGGCGCCACGAGCAGTACTTC
TRBD1	TRBV27	TRBJ2-7	14	.	CASSSTGTELEQYF	TGTGCCAGCAGTTCCACCGGGACAGAACTTGAGCAGTACTTC
TRBD1	TRBV2	TRBJ2-7	15	.	CASSVGTGNLYEQYF	TGTGCCAGCAGTGTCGGGACAGGAAACCTCTACGAGCAGTACTTC
.	TRBV18	TRBJ1-1	13	.	CASSPSPDTEAFF	TGTGCCAGCTCACCCTCCCCGGACACTGAAGCTTTCTTT
TRBD1	TRBV10-3	TRBJ2-3	14	.	CAISVQGSADTQYF	TGTGCCATCAGTGTACAGGGGTCGGCAGATACGCAGTATTTT
.	TRBV4-1	TRBJ2-1	17	.	CASSQAPTGGPYNEQFF	TGCGCCAGCAGCCAAGCTCCTACTGGCGGGCCTTACAATGAGCAGTTCTTC
TRBD2	TRBV4-2	TRBJ2-7	15	.	CASSQGLAGVYEQYF	TGTGCCAGCAGCCAAGGGCTAGCGGGAGTATACGAGCAGTACTTC
.	TRBV28	TRBJ1-2	12	.	CASSSDQGFYTF	TGTGCCAGCAGTTCCGATCAGGGATTCTACACCTTC
.	TRBV5-8	TRBJ1-1	17	.	CASSRRRGKHENTEAFF	TGTGCCAGCAGCAGGAGGCGTGGCAAACATGAGAACACTGAAGCTTTCTTT
TRBD2	TRBV5-1	TRBJ2-7	15	.	CASSTRTSGRGEQYF	TGCGCCAGCAGTACTCGCACTAGCGGGAGAGGCGAGCAGTACTTC
.	TRBV29-1	TRBJ2-7	12	.	CSVEGSVSEQYF	TGCAGCGTGGAGGGCAGTGTTTCCGAGCAGTACTTC
.	TRBV4-1	TRBJ2-1	13	.	CASSQDGLTVQFF	TGCGCCAGCAGCCAGGACGGACTAACGGTGCAGTTCTTC
.	TRBV27	TRBJ1-2	16	.	CASSISWGKGNYGYTF	TGTGCCAGCAGTATATCGTGGGGCAAAGGAAACTATGGCTACACCTTC
TRBD1	TRBV19	TRBJ2-2	15	once	CASSLEGTVPGELFF	TGTGCCAGTAGTTTAGAAGGGACAGTTCCCGGGGAGCTGTTTTTT
TRBD1	TRBV13	TRBJ1-2	16	.	CASSPWDSATNYGYTF	TGTGCCAGCAGCCCGTGGGACAGTGCCACTAACTATGGCTACACCTTC
TRBD1	TRBV5-1	TRBJ2-5	16	.	CASSLTGSGYQETQYF	TGCGCCAGCAGCCTGACAGGGAGTGGGTACCAAGAGACCCAGTACTTC
TRBD1	TRBV6-5	TRBJ2-7	14	.	CASAPTGSSYEQYF	TGTGCCTCCGCGCCGACAGGGAGCTCCTACGAGCAGTACTTC
TRBD2	TRBV7-6	TRBJ2-7	16	.	CASSPERTSGRYEQYF	TGTGCCAGCAGCCCCGAAAGGACTAGCGGGAGGTACGAGCAGTACTTC
.	TRBV7-2	TRBJ1-5	13	once	CASSLGGRQPQHF	TGTGCCAGCAGCCTGGGGGGGCGTCAGCCCCAGCATTTT
.	TRBV30	TRBJ1-5	14	.	CAWSVGTGHQPQHF	TGTGCCTGGAGTGTAGGAACAGGTCATCAGCCCCAGCATTTT